This passage covers 32 T cell receptor beta chains from one sample sequenced in a study of memory CD4+ T cells and cytomegalovirus serostatus. The sort gate was single viable CD3+CD4+CD8-CD45RO+ cells for memory CD4+ T cells. Sequencing used immunoSEQ multiplex PCR; TCRdb keeps in-frame clones, though not all of them. The sample lists around 45,000 clones, around 74% occurring once. Sequencing used memory CD4+ T cells from blood. These receptors were obtained from an adult in good health and CMV-seropositive.

This clone was counted between two and nine times. V is TRBV7-3 and J is TRBJ1-1, with D perhaps matching TRBD1 (5 bases). The CDR3 sequence is 15 residues long. Germline V lookup: CDR1 SGHTA, CDR2 FQGTGA. Between the trimmed V and J ends, which lost 5 bases and 1 base, there was a span of 14 bases. CDR3 in amino acids: CASSPSEGPNTEAFF. The CDR3 nucleotides read TGTGCCAGCAGCCCCTCGGAGGGACCGAACACTGAAGCTTTCTTT.

This clone was counted a few times. The chain joins TRBV7-2 to TRBJ1-5, with D tentatively TRBD1 (5 bases). In germline, CDR1 is SGHTA, CDR2 FQGNSA. Trimming shortened V by 5 bases and J by 2 bases, and 13 bases separated the two germline ends. The CDR3 consists of 15 residues. The CDR3 DNA reads TGTGCCAGCAGCCCAGGTGCGGGACGCAATCAGCCCCAGCATTTT. Amino acids: CASSPGAGRNQPQHF. The whole variable domain, remainder taken from reference TRBV7-2 and TRBJ1-5, is GAGVSQSPSNKVTEKGKDVELRCDPISGHTALYWYRQSLGQGLEFLIYFQGNSAPDKSGLPSDRFSAERTGGSVSTLTIQRTQQEDSAVYLCASSPGAGRNQPQHFGDGTRLSIL.

J is TRBJ2-3 and V is TRBV6-1; D is uncertain. Trimming removed 1 base at V and 2 bases at J, with 7 bases between. The length of the CDR3 is 14 residues. Germline CDR1 and CDR2: MNHNS and SASEGT. The CDR3 DNA is TGTGCCAGCAGTGAAGGTCAGCCCACAGATACGCAGTATTTT. Amino acid sequence: CASSEGQPTDTQYF.

The sample holds one count of this clone. The rearrangement joins TRBV4-2 to TRBJ1-4; TRBD1 might be the D (6 bases). Germline V lookup: CDR1 LGHNA, CDR2 YNFKEQ. The CDR3 sequence is 17 residues long. Trimming left V 1 base short and J 7 bases short, with 19 bases between. The CDR3 loop is CASSQGYWGVQGEKLFF. In DNA, the CDR3 is TGTGCCAGCAGCCAAGGCTATTGGGGAGTACAGGGTGAAAAACTGTTTTTT.

The CDR3 region has the DNA TGTGCCAGCAGGTATATCGACGGGCCGCTGGATGGCTACACCTTC. It is translated as CASRYIDGPLDGYTF. The V gene is TRBV5-4, the J gene TRBJ1-2; D unresolved. The V gene's germline CDR1 is SGHNT and CDR2 YYREEE (reference sequence). Trimming shortened V by 5 bases and J by 6 bases, and 20 bases separated the two germline ends. The CDR3 is 15 residues long.

This clone was seen at least ten times. The chain recombines TRBV5-4 with TRBJ1-1; D may be TRBD1 (5 bases). CDR1 and CDR2 (germline): SGHNT, YYREEE (reference sequence). This CDR3 is built from 16 residues. Trimming shortened V by 0 bases and J by 0 bases, and 12 bases separated the two germline ends. CDR3 sequence (DNA): TGTGCCAGCAGCTTGGTGAAGTGGGGGATGAACACTGAAGCTTTCTTT. It translates to CASSLVKWGMNTEAFF.

This chain connects TRBV12-2 to TRBJ2-7; whether TRBD2, the table's D call, matches the DNA was not checked. TRBV12-2 is tagged as a pseudogene. The CDR3 runs 18 residues. The CDR3 protein is CASRLTHPGTSLAYEQYF. Written as DNA, the CDR3 is TGTGCAAGTCGCTTAACACACCCCGGGACTAGCCTCGCCTACGAGCAGTACTTC.

This clone was seen a few times. The V call is TRBV19, the J call TRBJ2-2, with D tentatively TRBD1 (5 bases). V was cut by 3 bases and J by 7 bases, with 12 bases left in between. CDR1 and CDR2 (germline): LNHDA, SQIVND (reference sequence). The length of the CDR3 is 14 residues. In DNA form, the CDR3 reads TGTGCCAGTAGTATTCGCCAGGGAAGCGGGGAGCTGTTTTTT. Its protein product is CASSIRQGSGELFF.

This chain joins TRBV19 and TRBJ1-5; TRBD1 agrees at 11 bases. Trimming cost V 1 base and J 6 bases; bases outside gene matches: 5. The CDR3 consists of 16 residues. Germline loops: CDR1 LNHDA, CDR2 SQIVND (reference sequence). In nucleotides, the CDR3 is TGTGCCAGTAGTATAGTCGGACAGGGGGCTTTTCAGCCCCAGCATTTT. Its translation: CASSIVGQGAFQPQHF.

The chain joins TRBV4-2 to TRBJ2-3; D is uncertain. V gave up 4 bases and J gave up 6 bases, with 11 bases separating them. The CDR3 totals 13 residues. The germline V gene encodes CDR1 LGHNA and CDR2 YNFKEQ. CDR3 nucleotide sequence: TGTGCCAGCAGCCTCAGGATGTGGGATACGCAGTATTTT. Protein product: CASSLRMWDTQYF.

V usage is TRBV11-2 and J usage is TRBJ1-6, with 7 bases identical to TRBD1. Germline loops: CDR1 SGHAT, CDR2 FQNNGV. CDR3 length: 16 amino acids. DNA of the CDR3: TGTGCTTCAAGCTTAGAGGGACAGCGCCTTAATTCACCCCTCCACTTT. Translating it yields CASSLEGQRLNSPLHF.

This CDR3 reads CASSSVQTGSNQPQHF. The CDR3 bases are TGTGCCAGCAGTTCCGTTCAAACTGGGTCAAATCAGCCCCAGCATTTT. The genes are TRBV28 and TRBJ1-5; D gene uncertain. The germline gives CDR1 MDHEN, CDR2 SYDVKM. V was cut by 4 bases and J by 4 bases, with 17 bases left in between. CDR3 size: 16 residues.

The rearrangement uses TRBV7-9 and TRBJ2-7; 7 bases line up with TRBD1. This CDR3 contains 14 residues. CDR1 is SEHNR, CDR2 FQNEAQ, per germline (reference sequence). V was clipped by 5 bases and J by 3 bases; unmatched bases: 7. The CDR3 DNA follows: TGTGCCAGCAGCCACCCGGGACAGAGCTACGAGCAGTACTTC. It codes for CASSHPGQSYEQYF.

The chain carries TRBV5-1 and TRBJ1-1; unclear D gene. CDR1 and CDR2 from the germline V gene are SGHRS and YFSETQ. The V and J ends lost 0 bases and 5 bases respectively, with 8 bases between them. This CDR3 region has 13 residues. The CDR3 protein is CASSLVELTEAFF. The CDR3 nucleotides read TGCGCCAGCAGCTTGGTGGAGCTGACTGAAGCTTTCTTT.

This clone was detected only a few times. The chain recombines TRBV27 with TRBJ1-1; D is unresolved. This CDR3 is 14 amino acids long. V was trimmed by 6 bases and J by 8 bases, leaving 19 bases between them. From germline, CDR1 is MNHEY and CDR2 SMNVEV (reference sequence). The CDR3: CASSPGGHGAEAFF. In nucleotides, the CDR3 is TGTGCCAGCAGCCCTGGAGGGCACGGTGCCGAAGCTTTCTTT.

This chain connects TRBV12-5 to TRBJ2-1; D gene ambiguous. V shed 4 bases and J shed 5 bases, with 12 bases lying between them. The CDR3 extends over 14 amino acids. CDR1 is LGHNT and CDR2 is FRNRAP in the germline V gene. Here the CDR3 DNA reads TGTGCTAGTGGTTCCCCCATGGCGGACAATGAGCAGTTCTTC. Translated: CASGSPMADNEQFF.

The chain employs TRBV5-1 and TRBJ2-7; tentative D call: TRBD2 (6 bases). The CDR3 totals 16 residues. Germline V lookup: CDR1 SGHRS, CDR2 YFSETQ. V lost 0 bases to trimming and J lost 0 bases, with 13 bases between them. CDR3 coding DNA: TGCGCCAGCAGCTTGGCGCCGACTAGTTCCTCCTACGAGCAGTACTTC. This gives the protein CASSLAPTSSSYEQYF.

The chain combines TRBV11-3 with TRBJ2-7, with D unclear. V gave up 1 base and J gave up 3 bases, with 13 bases separating them. CDR1 and CDR2 (germline): SGHNT, YENEEA. The CDR3 spans 15 residues. The DNA for the CDR3 is TGTGCCAGCAGCTTAGCCCCAGGTCTCGGCTACGAGCAGTACTTC. Translation gives CASSLAPGLGYEQYF. The variable domain in full, with the rest retrieved from reference TRBV11-3 and TRBJ2-7, is EAGVVQSPRYKIIEKKQPVAFWCNPISGHNTLYWYLQNLGQGPELLIRYENEEAVDDSQLPKDRFSAERLKGVDSTLKIQPAELGDSAVYLCASSLAPGLGYEQYFGPGTRLTVT.

The chain is built from TRBV5-4 and TRBJ1-6; 8 nucleotides align to TRBD1. This CDR3 spans 15 amino acids. The germline CDR1 and CDR2 sequences are SGHNT and YYREEE (reference sequence). V shed 5 bases, J shed 8 bases, and the junction held 9 bases outside the gene matches. CDR3 sequence (DNA): TGTGCCAGCAGGAGAGGGACAGGTTATTATTCACCCCTCCACTTT. This codes for CASRRGTGYYSPLHF.

The rearrangement links TRBV6-5 to TRBJ2-5; tentative D call: TRBD1 (5 bases). Germline loops: CDR1 MNHEY, CDR2 SVGAGI. V shed 6 bases and J shed 7 bases, with 9 bases lying between them. The CDR3 has 11 amino acids. CDR3 sequence: CASRRQRTQYF. The CDR3 nucleotides are TGTGCCAGCAGACGACAGAGGACCCAGTACTTC.

This clone showed up just once. The genes are TRBV6-5 and TRBJ1-4, with D tentatively TRBD1 (6 bases). The V and J ends lost 2 bases and 8 bases respectively, with 9 bases between them. Per germline, CDR1 MNHEY and CDR2 SVGAGI. The length of the CDR3 is 13 residues. CDR3 sequence (DNA): TGTGCCAGCAGTTACGAAGGGGGGGAAAAACTGTTTTTT. Residues: CASSYEGGEKLFF.

The chain uses TRBV19 and TRBJ1-1, with D perhaps matching TRBD1 (5 bases). V was trimmed by 1 base and J by 4 bases, leaving 19 bases between them. The germline V gene encodes CDR1 LNHDA and CDR2 SQIVND (reference sequence). The CDR3 is made up of 17 amino acids. CDR3 region: CASSIGREGTLFTEAFF. DNA for the CDR3: TGTGCCAGTAGTATAGGCCGAGAGGGGACCCTTTTCACTGAAGCTTTCTTT.

This clone was counted between two and nine times. The V gene is TRBV7-2, the J gene TRBJ1-2; 7 positions match TRBD1. Germline CDR1 reads SGHTA; CDR2 reads FQGNSA. Unmatched junction bases numbered 2, after V lost 1 base and J lost 3 bases. The CDR3 is 14 residues long. For the CDR3, the DNA is TGTGCCAGCAGCTTAGAGGGGGCGGACTATGGCTACACCTTC. Translation gives CASSLEGADYGYTF.

V gene TRBV2 combines with J gene TRBJ2-7; 7 bases map to TRBD1. The J segment lost 3 bases and the V segment lost 4 bases, leaving 3 bases of the junction unmatched. This CDR3 spans 13 amino acids. Germline-derived CDR1 and CDR2 are SNHLY and FYNNEI. The CDR3 DNA follows: TGTGCCAGCAGTGGGGACAGCTTCTACGAGCAGTACTTC. Its translation: CASSGDSFYEQYF.

The chain combines TRBV7-2 with TRBJ2-1; 11 positions match TRBD2. This CDR3 contains 18 residues. Looked up from germline, CDR1 is SGHTA and CDR2 is FQGNSA. The J segment lost 4 bases and the V segment lost 1 base, leaving 9 bases of the junction unmatched. The CDR3 is CASSLVASGGPTYNEQFF. DNA for the CDR3: TGTGCCAGCAGCTTAGTTGCTAGCGGGGGGCCGACTTACAATGAGCAGTTCTTC. The full variable domain, rest sourced from reference TRBV7-2 and TRBJ2-1, is GAGVSQSPSNKVTEKGKDVELRCDPISGHTALYWYRQSLGQGLEFLIYFQGNSAPDKSGLPSDRFSAERTGGSVSTLTIQRTQQEDSAVYLCASSLVASGGPTYNEQFFGPGTRLTVL.

This chain connects TRBV5-1 to TRBJ2-5; D unresolved. The CDR3 is 15 residues long. Germline V gene lookup returns CDR1 SGHRS and CDR2 YFSETQ. V gave up 5 bases and J gave up 5 bases, with 19 bases separating them. CDR3 amino acids: CASSIVLPASETQYF. The CDR3 nucleotides are TGCGCCAGCAGTATTGTCCTCCCCGCCAGCGAGACCCAGTACTTC.

The V gene is TRBV19, the J gene TRBJ2-3, with D perhaps matching TRBD2 (6 bases). Looked up from germline, CDR1 is LNHDA and CDR2 is SQIVND (reference sequence). Trimming shortened V by 4 bases and J by 7 bases, and 15 bases separated the two germline ends. The CDR3 has 14 amino acids. The chain's CDR3 is CASSTDLLANTQYF. The CDR3 DNA reads as TGTGCCAGTAGTACCGATTTACTAGCAAATACGCAGTATTTT.

This clone was seen a few times. The chain has TRBV6-6 and TRBJ2-2, with TRBD1 identical over 9 bases. Germline trimming cut 6 bases from V and 7 bases from J; bases unmatched to any gene: 9. Per the germline V gene, CDR1 is MNHNY and CDR2 is SVGAGI (reference sequence). This CDR3 is built from 15 residues. In DNA form, the CDR3 reads TGTGCCAGCAGGCGCGGGACAGGGAAGGGCGGGGAGCTGTTTTTT. The encoded protein is CASRRGTGKGGELFF.

The chain couples TRBV7-9 to TRBJ2-5, with D perhaps assigned TRBD1 or TRBD2 (6 bases each). V was shortened by 2 bases and J by 1 base, with 14 bases between the two germline ends. In germline, CDR1 is SEHNR, CDR2 FQNEAQ (reference sequence). The CDR3 totals 16 residues. In DNA form, the CDR3 reads TGTGCCAGCAGCTTAAACTCCGGGGGCTTCCAAGAGACCCAGTACTTC. Protein: CASSLNSGGFQETQYF.

The rearrangement links TRBV5-1 to TRBJ2-7; D is perhaps TRBD2 (5 bases). The CDR3 has 15 amino acids. Germline V gene data show CDR1 as SGHRS and CDR2 as YFSETQ. Between the trimmed V and J ends, which lost 0 bases and 0 bases, there was a span of 10 bases. CDR3 protein: CASSLGPGSSYEQYF. The DNA of the CDR3 is TGCGCCAGCAGCTTGGGACCGGGGAGCTCCTACGAGCAGTACTTC.

This chain links TRBV7-6 with TRBJ2-5; no firm D call. From germline, CDR1 is SGHVS and CDR2 FNYEAQ. Trimming left V 2 bases short and J 1 base short, with 5 bases between. This CDR3 has 13 residues. CDR3 sequence: CASSLSIQETQYF. In DNA, the CDR3 is TGTGCCAGCAGCTTATCGATCCAAGAGACCCAGTACTTC.

The V gene is TRBV18, the J gene TRBJ2-7, with a weak D call TRBD1 (6 bases). This CDR3 is 15 amino acids long. The germline V and J ends were trimmed by 3 bases and 0 bases, with 12 bases remaining between them. CDR1 is KGHSH and CDR2 is LQKENI in the germline V gene. The CDR3 coding sequence is TGTGCCAGCTCACCGTTACAGGGAGCCTCCTACGAGCAGTACTTC. It codes for CASSPLQGASYEQYF.